This T cell receptor beta chain appears in the sequencing data of a study of beta chain features in type 1 diabetes. Trimming took off 8 bases at V and 5 bases at J, with 22 bases between the two ends. There are 15 residues in the CDR3. The germline gives CDR1 MNHNS, CDR2 SASEGT. Since all of the isolated RNA was reverse transcribed, expressed TCRB transcripts were what got sequenced. Sequenced by immunoSEQ multiplex PCR; TCRdb stores in-frame clones only, minus some. The data show 640,000 or so clones, roughly an eighth seen once. For this clone: The antigen is not known.

Study-wide results and caveats: Type 1 diabetes patients had moderately but significantly shorter TCRB CDR3s in all four CD4+ subsets. In comparison with healthy donors, patients had naive, central memory and Treg TCRB repertoires that appeared more similar. Although PCR might favor shorter templates, it would do so equally in patients and controls.

V gene TRBV6-1 combines with J gene TRBJ2-7; D might be TRBD2 (5 bases). The sequence was obtained from a man aged 18 to 30 with type 1 diabetes. Material: naive CD4+ T cells from blood. The CDR3, as DNA: TGTGCCAGCGGACCTCAAGTCGCGCACGGGGACGAGCAGTACTTC. It yields the protein CASGPQVAHGDEQYF.